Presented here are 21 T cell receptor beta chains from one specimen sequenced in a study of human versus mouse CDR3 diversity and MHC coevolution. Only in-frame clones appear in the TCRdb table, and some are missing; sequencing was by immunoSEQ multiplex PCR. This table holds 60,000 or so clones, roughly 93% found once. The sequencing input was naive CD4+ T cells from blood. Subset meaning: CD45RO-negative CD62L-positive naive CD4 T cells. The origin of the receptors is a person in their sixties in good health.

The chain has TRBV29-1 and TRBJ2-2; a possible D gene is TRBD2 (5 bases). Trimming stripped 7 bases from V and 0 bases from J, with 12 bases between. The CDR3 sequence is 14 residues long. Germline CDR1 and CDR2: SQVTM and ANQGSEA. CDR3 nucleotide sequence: TGCAGCGCTGGAGCGGAGCCGAACACCGGGGAGCTGTTTTTT. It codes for CSAGAEPNTGELFF.

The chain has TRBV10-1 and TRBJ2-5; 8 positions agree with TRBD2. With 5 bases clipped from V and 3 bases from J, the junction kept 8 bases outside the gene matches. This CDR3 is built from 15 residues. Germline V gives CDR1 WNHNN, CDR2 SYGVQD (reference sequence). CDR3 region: CASSPGRAPKETQYF. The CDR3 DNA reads TGCGCCAGCAGTCCCGGGAGGGCACCGAAAGAGACCCAGTACTTC.

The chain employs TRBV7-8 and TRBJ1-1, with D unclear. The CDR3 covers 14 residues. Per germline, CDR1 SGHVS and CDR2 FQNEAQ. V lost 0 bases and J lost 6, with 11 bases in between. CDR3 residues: CASSLASQTAEAFF. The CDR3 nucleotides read TGTGCCAGCAGCTTAGCGTCACAGACGGCTGAAGCTTTCTTT.

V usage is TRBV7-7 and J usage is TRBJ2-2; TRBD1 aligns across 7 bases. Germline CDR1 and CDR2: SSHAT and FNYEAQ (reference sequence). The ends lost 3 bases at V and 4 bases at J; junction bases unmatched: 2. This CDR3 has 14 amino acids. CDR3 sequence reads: CASSFRDSTGELFF. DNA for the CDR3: TGTGCCAGCAGCTTCCGGGACAGCACCGGGGAGCTGTTTTTT.

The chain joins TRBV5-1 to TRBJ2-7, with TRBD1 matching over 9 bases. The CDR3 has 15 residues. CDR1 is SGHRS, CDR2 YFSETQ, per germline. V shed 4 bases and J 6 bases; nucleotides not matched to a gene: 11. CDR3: CASSAPGQGTSEQYF. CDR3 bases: TGCGCCAGCAGCGCCCCGGGACAGGGTACGTCCGAGCAGTACTTC.

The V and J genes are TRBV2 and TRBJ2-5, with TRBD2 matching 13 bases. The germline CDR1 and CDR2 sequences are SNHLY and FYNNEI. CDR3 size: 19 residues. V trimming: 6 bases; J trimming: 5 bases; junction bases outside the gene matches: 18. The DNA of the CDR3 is TGTGCCAGCAGCCCTCTGGGACTAGCGGGGCCTCTCGTTTCCGAGACCCAGTACTTC. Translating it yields CASSPLGLAGPLVSETQYF.

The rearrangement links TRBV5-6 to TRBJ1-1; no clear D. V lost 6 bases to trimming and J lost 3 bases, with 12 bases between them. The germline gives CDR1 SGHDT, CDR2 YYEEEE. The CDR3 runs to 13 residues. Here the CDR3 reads CASTLGRYTEAFF. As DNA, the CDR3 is TGTGCCAGCACTTTAGGGAGGTACACTGAAGCTTTCTTT.

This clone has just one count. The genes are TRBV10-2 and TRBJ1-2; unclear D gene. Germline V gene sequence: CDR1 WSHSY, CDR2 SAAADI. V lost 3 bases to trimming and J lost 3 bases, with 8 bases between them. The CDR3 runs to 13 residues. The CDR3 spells CASSDGIHYGYTF. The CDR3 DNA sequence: TGCGCCAGCAGTGACGGGATACACTATGGCTACACCTTC.

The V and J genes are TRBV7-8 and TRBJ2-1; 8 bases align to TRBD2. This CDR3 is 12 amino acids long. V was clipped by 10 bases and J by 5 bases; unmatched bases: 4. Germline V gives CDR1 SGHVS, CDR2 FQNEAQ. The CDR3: CAIAGRDNEQFF. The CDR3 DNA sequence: TGTGCCATCGCCGGGAGGGACAATGAGCAGTTCTTC.

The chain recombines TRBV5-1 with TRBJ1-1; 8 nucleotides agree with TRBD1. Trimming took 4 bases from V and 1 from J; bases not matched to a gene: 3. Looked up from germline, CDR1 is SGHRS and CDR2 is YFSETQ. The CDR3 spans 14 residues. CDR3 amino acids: CASSLGQANTEAFF. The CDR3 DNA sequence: TGCGCCAGCAGCCTGGGACAGGCGAACACTGAAGCTTTCTTT.

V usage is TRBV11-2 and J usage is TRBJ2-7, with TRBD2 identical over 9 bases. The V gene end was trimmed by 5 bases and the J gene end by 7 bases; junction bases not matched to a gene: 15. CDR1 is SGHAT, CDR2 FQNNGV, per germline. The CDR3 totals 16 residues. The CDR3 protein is CASSNTAGGLAREQYF. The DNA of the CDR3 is TGTGCCAGCAGCAATACGGCGGGAGGACTAGCGAGGGAGCAGTACTTC.

Written as DNA, the CDR3 is TGTGCCAGCAGCCCGAGCACCTACGAGCAGTACTTC. It codes for CASSPSTYEQYF. The chain is built from TRBV7-9 and TRBJ2-7; D remains ambiguous. Germline CDR1 reads SEHNR; CDR2 reads FQNEAQ (reference sequence). The CDR3 extends over 12 amino acids. V shed 5 bases and J shed 2 bases, with 7 bases lying between them.

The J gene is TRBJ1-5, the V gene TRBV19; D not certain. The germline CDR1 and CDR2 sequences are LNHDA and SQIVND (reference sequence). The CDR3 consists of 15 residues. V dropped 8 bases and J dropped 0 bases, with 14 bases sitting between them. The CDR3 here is CASLVAGYSNQPQHF. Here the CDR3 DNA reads TGTGCCAGTTTGGTGGCGGGCTATAGCAATCAGCCCCAGCATTTT.

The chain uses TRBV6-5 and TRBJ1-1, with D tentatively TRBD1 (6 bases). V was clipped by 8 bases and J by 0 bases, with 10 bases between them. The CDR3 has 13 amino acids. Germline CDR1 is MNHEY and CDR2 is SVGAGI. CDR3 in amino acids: CASHRDMNTEAFF. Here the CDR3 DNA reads TGTGCCAGCCACAGGGATATGAACACTGAAGCTTTCTTT.

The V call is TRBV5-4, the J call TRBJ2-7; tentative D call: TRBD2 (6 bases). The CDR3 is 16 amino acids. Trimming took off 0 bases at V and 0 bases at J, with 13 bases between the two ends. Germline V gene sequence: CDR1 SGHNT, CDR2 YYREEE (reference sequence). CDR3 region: CASSLGSGGGSYEQYF. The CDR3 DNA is TGTGCCAGCAGCTTGGGTAGCGGCGGAGGCTCCTACGAGCAGTACTTC.

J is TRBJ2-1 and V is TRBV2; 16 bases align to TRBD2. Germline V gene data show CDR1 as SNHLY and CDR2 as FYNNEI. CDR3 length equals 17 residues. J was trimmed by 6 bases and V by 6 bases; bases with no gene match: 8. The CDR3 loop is CASRAGTSGRARNEQFF. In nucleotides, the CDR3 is TGTGCCAGCAGGGCCGGGACTAGCGGGAGGGCCCGCAATGAGCAGTTCTTC.

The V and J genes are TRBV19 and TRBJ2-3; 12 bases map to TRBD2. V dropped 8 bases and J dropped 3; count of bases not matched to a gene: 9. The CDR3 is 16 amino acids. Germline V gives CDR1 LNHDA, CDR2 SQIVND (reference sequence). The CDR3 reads CASGSLGTSGTDTQYF. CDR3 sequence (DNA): TGTGCCAGTGGGAGCCTCGGGACTAGCGGGACAGATACGCAGTATTTT.

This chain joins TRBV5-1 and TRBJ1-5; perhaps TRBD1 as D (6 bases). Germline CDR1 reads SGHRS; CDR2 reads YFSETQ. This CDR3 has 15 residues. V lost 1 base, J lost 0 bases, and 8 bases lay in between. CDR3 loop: CASSLSGDSNQPQHF. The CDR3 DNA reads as TGCGCCAGCAGCTTGTCAGGGGATAGCAATCAGCCCCAGCATTTT.

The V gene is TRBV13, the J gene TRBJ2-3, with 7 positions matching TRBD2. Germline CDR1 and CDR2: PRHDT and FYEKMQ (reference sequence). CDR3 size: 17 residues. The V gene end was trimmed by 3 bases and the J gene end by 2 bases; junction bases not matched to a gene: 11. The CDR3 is CASSFMSPQRDTDTQYF. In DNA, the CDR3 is TGTGCCAGCAGCTTTATGTCTCCCCAGCGGGACACAGATACGCAGTATTTT. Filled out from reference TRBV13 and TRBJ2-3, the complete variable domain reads AAGVIQSPRHLIKEKRETATLKCYPIPRHDTVYWYQQGPGQDPQFLISFYEKMQSDKGSIPDRFSAQQFSDYHSELNMSSLELGDSALYFCASSFMSPQRDTDTQYFGPGTRLTVL.

Here the CDR3 DNA reads TGTGCCAGCAGCAGAGACAGGGGAAAGAATAATTCACCCCTCCACTTT. It codes for CASSRDRGKNNSPLHF. The chain links TRBV2 to TRBJ1-6; 8 bases fit TRBD1. Germline CDR1 and CDR2: SNHLY and FYNNEI. J gave up 5 bases and V 6 bases, and 9 bases lay outside the gene matches. The CDR3 runs to 16 residues.

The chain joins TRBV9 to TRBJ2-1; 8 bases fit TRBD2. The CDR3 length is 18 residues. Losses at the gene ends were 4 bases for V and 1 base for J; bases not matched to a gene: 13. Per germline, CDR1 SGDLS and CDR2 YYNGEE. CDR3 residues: CASSPRLTGGASYNEQFF. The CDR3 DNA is TGTGCCAGCAGCCCGAGACTAACGGGAGGGGCTTCCTACAATGAGCAGTTCTTC.